The 6 T cell receptor beta chains below come from one sample, sequenced in a study of T cell clones after liver transplantation. Assay used: immunoSEQ multiplex PCR; TCRdb lists only in-frame clones, some missing. Counted here are about 80,000 clones, 65% to 85% occurring once; the ten biggest clones make up around 0.45%. Specimen: CD4+ T cells from blood, collected 45 to 46 months after liver transplant. These receptors all stem from a human patient who received a liver transplant. Some T cells may have originated in the graft donor.

This clone was found a few times. V usage is TRBV7-9 and J usage is TRBJ2-7; D may be TRBD2 (6 bases). V lost 1 base to trimming and J lost 2 bases, with 15 bases between them. The length of the CDR3 is 16 residues. Germline CDR1 and CDR2: SEHNR and FQNEAQ (reference sequence). The CDR3 DNA reads TGTGCCAGCAGCTTAGTTGTTACCGGCGGGACCTACGAGCAGTACTTC. Residues: CASSLVVTGGTYEQYF.

V usage is TRBV6-5 and J usage is TRBJ1-2; 8 bases agree with TRBD1. CDR3 length equals 13 residues. Losses at the gene ends were 6 bases for V and 8 bases for J; bases not matched to a gene: 8. The germline gives CDR1 MNHEY, CDR2 SVGAGI. The CDR3 region is CASSPGQGGGYTF. The CDR3 DNA sequence: TGTGCCAGCAGCCCCGGACAGGGTGGAGGCTACACCTTC.

This CDR3 reads CASSPGQPHSGNTIYF. In nucleotides, the CDR3 is TGTGCCAGCAGTCCGGGACAGCCACACTCTGGAAACACCATATATTTT. The chain couples TRBV7-9 to TRBJ1-3, with TRBD1 matching over 7 bases. Germline V gene lookup returns CDR1 SEHNR and CDR2 FQNEAQ (reference sequence). Unmatched junction bases numbered 8, after V lost 6 bases and J lost 0 bases. The CDR3 contains 16 residues.

The V and J genes are TRBV18 and TRBJ2-7; TRBD2 aligns across 10 bases. Germline V gene data show CDR1 as KGHSH and CDR2 as LQKENI. CDR3 length: 15 residues. V trimming: 4 bases; J trimming: 6 bases; junction bases outside the gene matches: 9. CDR3 DNA sequence: TGTGCCAGCTCACTCCGGCCAGCGGGAGGGCGCGAGCAGTACTTC. This translates into CASSLRPAGGREQYF.

V usage is TRBV18 and J usage is TRBJ2-1; 11 positions match TRBD2. The CDR3 extends over 14 amino acids. Germline V lookup: CDR1 KGHSH, CDR2 LQKENI. The ends lost 6 bases at V and 3 bases at J; junction bases unmatched: 1. CDR3 loop: CASSGLAGYNEQFF. DNA of the CDR3: TGTGCCAGCTCCGGACTAGCGGGCTACAATGAGCAGTTCTTC.

This chain links TRBV2 with TRBJ1-3; 8 nucleotides align to TRBD1. The J segment lost 2 bases and the V segment lost 5 bases, leaving 8 bases of the junction unmatched. The CDR3 sequence is 16 residues long. CDR1 is SNHLY, CDR2 FYNNEI, per germline. CDR3 nucleotides: TGTGCCAGCAGTTCCGGGACAGGAGGGACTGGAAACACCATATATTTT. Protein: CASSSGTGGTGNTIYF.